Presented here are 21 T cell receptor beta chains from one specimen sequenced in a study of T-cell reconstitution after alpha-beta-depleted transplantation in children. Construction of the TCRbeta library involved unique molecular identifiers. TCRdb re-analysed the PCR reads in MiXCR, keeping a single row per CDR3 protein. The repertoire includes some 590,000 distinct CDR3 sequences, about 10% of them detected once, and less than 5% sits in the top ten. Sequenced material: PBMCs from the stem cell graft donor, taken from the stem cell graft. These receptors all come from a human donor who donated a stem cell graft to a child with acute myeloid leukemia.

The chain carries TRBV5-5 and TRBJ2-3, with D possibly being TRBD2 (5 bases). V lost 1 base, J lost 2 bases, and 17 bases lay in between. CDR1 SGHKS and CDR2 YYEKEE come from the germline V gene (reference sequence). The CDR3 is made up of 17 amino acids. In DNA, the CDR3 is TGTGCCAGCAGCTTGTCGCCGGGAAACACTAACACAGATACGCAGTATTTT. Translating it yields CASSLSPGNTNTDTQYF.

V usage is TRBV6-2 or TRBV6-3 and J usage is TRBJ2-1; 9 nucleotides agree with TRBD2. This CDR3 is 15 amino acids long. Per the germline V gene, CDR1 is MNHEY and CDR2 is SVGEGT. Trimming removed 2 bases from V and 8 bases from J; junction bases left unmatched: 7. CDR3 nucleotides: TGTGCCAGCAGTTACGGGCGGGAGGGCGTCGATGAGCAGTTCTTC. Protein product: CASSYGREGVDEQFF.

This clonotype has ten or more counts. This chain connects TRBV7-2 to TRBJ2-3; TRBD2 matches at 8 bases. This CDR3 is built from 14 residues. Germline assignment: CDR1 SGHTA and CDR2 FQGNSA. The V gene end was trimmed by 5 bases and the J gene end by 4 bases; junction bases not matched to a gene: 5. The CDR3, as DNA: TGTGCCAGCAGCCAAGCGGGAGTCGCAGATACGCAGTATTTT. Encoded protein: CASSQAGVADTQYF.

This clonotype was counted at least ten times. The V and J genes are TRBV3-1 and TRBJ2-7; tentative D call: TRBD2 (6 bases). The CDR3 covers 16 residues. Trimming left V 4 bases short and J 1 base short, with 17 bases between. Germline loops: CDR1 LGHDT, CDR2 YNNKEL (reference sequence). As DNA, the CDR3 is TGTGCCAGCAGCCTAATGGTAGCGGCTAATTCCTACGAGCAGTACTTC. This gives the protein CASSLMVAANSYEQYF.

The rearrangement links TRBV5-1 to TRBJ2-1, with 7 positions matching TRBD2. Germline CDR1 and CDR2: SGHRS and YFSETQ. The junction had 2 bases not matched to a gene; V was cut back by 5 bases and J by 0 bases. This CDR3 has 14 residues. CDR3 sequence reads: CASRGLSSYNEQFF. The CDR3 DNA reads TGCGCCAGCAGGGGACTAAGCTCCTACAATGAGCAGTTCTTC.

CDR3 in DNA: TGCGCCAGCAGCCAAGAATCTAGGGGCTCCTACGAGCAGTACTTC. Encoded protein: CASSQESRGSYEQYF. The chain has TRBV4-3 and TRBJ2-7; D is possibly TRBD1 (5 bases). With 0 bases removed from V and 0 bases from J, the gap between germline ends came to 9 bases. Per germline, CDR1 LGHNA and CDR2 YSLEER. The CDR3 extends over 15 amino acids.

This clonotype showed up just once. The V and J genes are TRBV12-3 or TRBV12-4 and TRBJ1-1; TRBD1 matches at 8 bases. Losses at the gene ends were 5 bases for V and 1 base for J; bases not matched to a gene: 6. This CDR3 has 15 amino acids. The CDR3 sequence is CASSSRTGWNTEAFF. The DNA for the CDR3 is TGTGCCAGCAGTAGTAGGACAGGGTGGAACACTGAAGCTTTCTTT.

This clonotype has at least ten counts. J is TRBJ2-3 and V is TRBV29-1; D gene ambiguous. The V end lost 4 bases, the J end lost 7 bases, and 6 bases lay between the germline ends. Germline V CDR1 and CDR2: SQVTM, ANQGSEA. The CDR3 length is 10 residues. The CDR3 bases are TGCAGCGTTGTAGGCAATACGCAGTATTTT. It is translated as CSVVGNTQYF.

This clonotype was detected only a few times. The V gene is TRBV20-1, the J gene TRBJ2-1; TRBD1 might be the D (6 bases). The V end lost 1 base, the J end lost 5 bases, and 15 bases lay between the germline ends. CDR3 size: 15 residues. CDR1 DFQATT and CDR2 SNEGSKA come from the germline V gene (reference sequence). The CDR3 region is CSARANGGPDNEQFF. The CDR3 region has the DNA TGCAGTGCTAGAGCGAATGGGGGCCCGGACAATGAGCAGTTCTTC.

This clonotype showed up just a few times. This sequence joins TRBV20-1 and TRBJ2-6, with TRBD2 as a possible D gene (5 bases). Germline values: CDR1 DFQATT, CDR2 SNEGSKA (reference sequence). The length of the CDR3 is 18 residues. V lost 3 bases, J lost 4 bases, and 22 bases lay in between. CDR3 residues: CSASLRKRDLSGANVLTF. CDR3 coding DNA: TGCAGTGCTAGTTTACGTAAGAGGGATCTTTCCGGGGCCAACGTCCTGACTTTC.

The sample holds a few counts of this clonotype. The rearrangement joins TRBV5-1 to TRBJ2-1; TRBD2 might be the D (6 bases). The length of the CDR3 is 14 residues. V lost 4 bases to trimming and J lost 5 bases, with 13 bases between them. Germline V gives CDR1 SGHRS, CDR2 YFSETQ. CDR3 region: CASSGGLSDNEQFF. CDR3 DNA: TGCGCCAGCAGCGGGGGACTGTCGGACAATGAGCAGTTCTTC.

This clonotype has only a few counts. The rearrangement links TRBV6-2 or TRBV6-3 to TRBJ2-5; D unresolved. The CDR3 runs to 14 residues. V dropped 6 bases and J dropped 4 bases, with 15 bases sitting between them. Germline V gives CDR1 MNHEY, CDR2 SVGEGT. In DNA form, the CDR3 reads TGTGCCAGCAGAAAGGACCATGCTCGAGAGACCCAGTACTTC. Translating gives CASRKDHARETQYF.

This clonotype was counted ten times or more. This chain joins TRBV12-3 or TRBV12-4 and TRBJ2-2; possible D gene TRBD2, 6 bases. Trimming shortened V by 2 bases and J by 6 bases, and 10 bases separated the two germline ends. The CDR3 covers 14 residues. CDR3: CASSLWGGSGELFF. Written as DNA, the CDR3 is TGTGCCAGCAGTTTATGGGGAGGCTCCGGGGAGCTGTTTTTT.

The J gene is TRBJ2-1, the V gene TRBV4-2; TRBD2 matches 7 bases. The V gene end was trimmed by 0 bases and the J gene end by 2 bases; junction bases not matched to a gene: 4. The CDR3 is 16 amino acids. In germline, CDR1 is LGHNA, CDR2 YNFKEQ. DNA for the CDR3: TGTGCCAGCAGCCAAGATCGCGCGGGAGCCTACAATGAGCAGTTCTTC. Its translation: CASSQDRAGAYNEQFF.

This clonotype was detected a few times. One end of the junction is discordant with germline, which a read error may explain. The chain carries TRBV7-9 and TRBJ2-5; 10 bases line up with TRBD2. The CDR3 has 12 amino acids. Germline CDR1 is SEHNR and CDR2 is FQNEAQ (reference sequence). CDR3 sequence (DNA): TGTACCAGCGGGAGGGCCGGGGAGACCCAGTACTTC. This translates into CTSGRAGETQYF.

This clonotype has only a few counts. The chain recombines TRBV20-1 with TRBJ2-1; no definite D call. Germline CDR1 DFQATT, CDR2 SNEGSKA (reference sequence). This CDR3 spans 12 amino acids. The CDR3 nucleotides read TGCAGCGTCTCGGACGGAAACAATGAGCAGTTCTTC. Amino acids: CSVSDGNNEQFF.

V and J are TRBV6-2 or TRBV6-3 and TRBJ2-7, with TRBD2 matching 8 bases. This CDR3 is 13 amino acids long. With 7 bases clipped from V and 7 bases from J, the junction kept 9 bases outside the gene matches. Germline V CDR1 and CDR2: MNHEY, SVGEGT. CDR3 loop: CASTNGREREQYF. CDR3 bases: TGTGCCAGCACTAACGGGAGGGAGAGAGAGCAGTACTTC.

This clonotype occurred many times. This chain uses TRBV12-3 or TRBV12-4 with TRBJ2-2, with a tentative D call TRBD1 (6 bases). The CDR3 contains 15 residues. V was cut by 2 bases and J by 6 bases, with 13 bases left in between. The CDR3 DNA reads TGTGCCAGCAGTTTATGGCAGGGGAATTCCGGGGAGCTGTTTTTT. Its protein product is CASSLWQGNSGELFF.

This clonotype was picked up one time. The chain is built from TRBV20-1 and TRBJ2-1; 8 bases are shared with TRBD2. Germline V lookup: CDR1 DFQATT, CDR2 SNEGSKA (reference sequence). The CDR3 contains 14 residues. V was pared by 6 bases and J by 8 bases, with 12 bases of the junction left unmatched. Here the CDR3 DNA reads TGCAGTGCCCTGGGACTAGGTGTCAACCATGAGCAGTTCTTC. It specifies CSALGLGVNHEQFF.

The table lists this clonotype with many counts. The V gene is TRBV4-2, the J gene TRBJ1-1, with unresolved D. This CDR3 is 13 amino acids long. Germline V CDR1 and CDR2: LGHNA, YNFKEQ. Deletions cut 5 bases from V and 1 base from J, with 8 bases between. CDR3 bases: TGTGCCAGCAGCGGAATAGGGAACACTGAAGCTTTCTTT. Translating it yields CASSGIGNTEAFF.

This clonotype has ten or more counts. CDR3 nucleotide sequence: TGTGCCAGCAGCCAAGAAAGGATTCCCACAGATACGCAGTATTTT. Its translation: CASSQERIPTDTQYF. The chain uses TRBV4-2 and TRBJ2-3; D unresolved. Germline V gene data show CDR1 as LGHNA and CDR2 as YNFKEQ. Trimming removed 0 bases from V and 2 bases from J, with 9 bases in between. This CDR3 spans 15 amino acids.